This TCR beta chain was sequenced during a study of T cell responses to AZD1222 COVID-19 vaccine. Study outcomes and limitations: The donors showed a predominance of white British ancestry and of females, with possible underestimation of clonal diversity.

Clones were sequenced by immunoSEQ multiplex PCR, and TCRdb holds only the in-frame ones, with some missing. In the table there are about 130,000 clones, about 93% of which are singletons. Germline V gene data show CDR1 as SGHDN and CDR2 as FVKESK. The CDR3 length is 16 residues. V was clipped by 2 bases and J by 1 base, with 13 bases between them. For this clone: Its antigen is as yet unknown.

Here the sequenced sample was peripheral blood, taken on day 0 of AZD1222 vaccination. The source of this sequence is an adult in good health. The chain combines TRBV14 with TRBJ2-3; tentatively, D is TRBD2 (6 bases). The DNA of the CDR3 is TGTGCCAGCAGCCAAAAGGGGTTAGCGGGCACAGATACGCAGTATTTT. Translating gives CASSQKGLAGTDTQYF.